This record covers a single TCR beta chain. The sample originates from a study of blood T cell repertoires in COVID-19. Per the study methods: Reference gene primer amplification gave estimated nucleated cell counts. The table came from immunoSEQ multiplex PCR; TCRdb's copy has only in-frame clones and leaves some out. The D gene and trimming were derived from the DNA, and the V and J assignments and clone size from that table. Found here are fewer than 200,000 clones, approximately 85% of them singletons; the top ten hold 1.1%. V shed 4 bases and J shed 5 bases, with 9 bases lying between them. The CDR3 has 13 residues. Germline V lookup: CDR1 KGHDR, CDR2 SFDVKD.

The TCR comes from a man aged 40-49 years with acute or convalescent COVID-19. The source material was peripheral blood. The rearrangement uses TRBV24-1 and TRBJ2-3, with no clear D. CDR3 in amino acids: CATSEQNEDTQYF. In DNA form, the CDR3 reads TGTGCCACCAGTGAACAGAACGAAGATACGCAGTATTTT.